A selection of T cell receptor beta chains follows, all from one sample in a study of T cells in Graves' hyperthyroidism and ophthalmopathy. TCRdb ran MiXCR on the multiplex PCR reads and lists one entry per CDR3 protein. The sample holds approximately 480,000 distinct CDR3 sequences, under 25% seen once. Material for sequencing was blood. These receptors originate from a man aged 18 to 35 with Graves' hyperthyroidism. Both conserved end residues are part of each CDR3. D genes are given only for firm matches. Clone sizes are given selectively: once, few, many, or a class where the clone is expanded.

TRBJ1-6,TRBV2,.,TRBD1,16,TGTGCCAGCAGTGAAATTCGGGACAGGGGTAATTCACCCCTCCACTTT,CASSEIRDRGNSPLHF
TRBJ1-1,TRBV28,many,TRBD1,14,TGTGCCAGCAGACGGGACAGACAGGACACTGAAGCTTTCTTT,CASRRDRQDTEAFF
TRBJ2-7,TRBV25-1,.,TRBD1,15,TGCGCCAGCAGCGGGCGACAGGGGGCGTCGGTCGAGCAGTACTTC,CASSGRQGASVEQYF
TRBJ2-7,TRBV28,many,.,13,TGTGCCAGCAGGGGACGGGGGTCCTACGAGCAGTACTTC,CASRGRGSYEQYF
TRBJ2-4,TRBV13,many,.,17,TGTGCCAGCAGCTTAGTTGGGACCCATCTAGCCAAAAACATTCAGTACTTC,CASSLVGTHLAKNIQYF
TRBJ1-1,TRBV11-2,.,.,15,TGTGCCAGCAGCCCCCGAGTCGCCGGGGACACTGAAGCTTTCTTT,CASSPRVAGDTEAFF
TRBJ2-2,TRBV6-1,many,.,15,TGTGCCAGCAGTGAAGAGGCAGGGAACACCGGGGAGCTGTTTTTT,CASSEEAGNTGELFF
TRBJ1-1,TRBV7-2,many,.,14,TGTGCCAGCAGCTTAATCCAGGCGAACACTGAAGCTTTCTTT,CASSLIQANTEAFF
TRBJ1-2,TRBV28,few,.,14,TGTGCCAGCAGTTTAATTTCAGGGGTCGGGGGCTACACCTTC,CASSLISGVGGYTF
TRBJ2-3,TRBV29-1,.,.,14,TGCAGCGTTGAAGGGGCAGGGGCTACAGATACGCAGTATTTT,CSVEGAGATDTQYF
TRBJ2-2,TRBV20-1,.,.,15,TGCAGTGCTAGAGGGGGGGGCTTTGGCGCCGGGGAGCTGTTTTTT,CSARGGGFGAGELFF
TRBJ1-5,TRBV28,.,.,14,TGTGCCAGCAGAACCACGGGGGGTGGATCTTCCCAGCATTTT,CASRTTGGGSSQHF
TRBJ2-4,TRBV19,.,.,14,TGTGCCAGTAGTATAGGAGGGGCCAAAAACATTCAGTACTTC,CASSIGGAKNIQYF
TRBJ2-5,TRBV20-1,.,TRBD2,18,TGCAGTGCTAGGGCGACTAGCGGGAGGCCGGAGGTTTTCGGGACCCAGTACTTC,CSARATSGRPEVFGTQYF
TRBJ1-2,TRBV12-3/TRBV12-4,.,.,13,TGTGCCAGCAGTTTAGCCAGGGTGGATGGCTACACCTTC,CASSLARVDGYTF
TRBJ1-1,TRBV20-1,few,.,11,TGCAGTGCTGATGGTACGGAAGAAGCTTTCTTT,CSADGTEEAFF
TRBJ2-7,TRBV6-1,many,TRBD1,18,TGTGCCGGCAGTGAAGTTGTGTATGGGACAGGGTTTGGGCACGAGCAGTACTTC,CAGSEVVYGTGFGHEQYF
TRBJ2-5,TRBV5-1,.,TRBD2,15,TGCGCCAGCAGCTACAGCGGGGGGAACGCGGAGACCCAGTACTTC,CASSYSGGNAETQYF